The rows below give T cell receptor beta chains drawn from one sample of a study of beta chain features in type 1 diabetes. This table comes from immunoSEQ multiplex PCR, and its TCRdb copy is limited to in-frame clones, with some not included. The sample has hundreds of thousands of clones, roughly a sixth seen once. Sequencing used naive CD4+ T cells from blood. The receptors shown here come from a man younger than 35 in good health. CDR3s leave out the opening cysteine and the closing phenylalanine or tryptophan. A D gene is named only where the DNA matches it firmly.

>14|-|TRBV5-1|TRBJ1-2
ASSHRQATFNYGYT
>15|-|TRBV27|TRBJ2-3
ASSSHGTEGSTDTQY
>14|TRBD1|TRBV27|TRBJ2-5
ASRPRDRIPAETQY
>12|TRBD2|TRBV13|TRBJ2-3
ASRRLAGRDTQY
>11|-|TRBV10-3|TRBJ2-7
AIMGPIPSEQY
>11|-|TRBV6-5|TRBJ1-3
ASRRGSGNTIY
>10|-|TRBV5-4|TRBJ2-5
ASGTSTETQY
>12|-|TRBV5-1|TRBJ1-5
ASSPAGGNQPQH
>13|TRBD1|TRBV9|TRBJ1-2
ASSPGGDSFYGYT
>11|-|TRBV5-1|TRBJ2-7
ASSLPQGEEQY
>12|TRBD1|TRBV7-2|TRBJ1-2
ASSLGQGRYGYT
>13|-|TRBV30|TRBJ2-3
AWSGGRESTDTQY
>11|-|TRBV19|TRBJ1-4
ASSPTFHEKLF
>16|TRBD2|TRBV18|TRBJ2-2
ASSPSGLAGVTSGELF
>11|-|TRBV25-1|TRBJ2-5
ASSEAGSLTQY
>11|-|TRBV7-2|TRBJ1-1
ASSTQGGTEAF
>10|-|TRBV9|TRBJ2-1
ASSHSGNEQF
>12|TRBD1|TRBV18|TRBJ2-7
ASSPRTGDYEQY
>10|-|TRBV14|TRBJ2-3
ASSPYTDTQY
>11|-|TRBV4-2|TRBJ2-7
ASSQVTSYEQY
>13|TRBD2|TRBV7-9|TRBJ2-1
ASSLLGRGSDEQF
>13|TRBD1|TRBV2|TRBJ2-1
ASSEEGASYNEQF
>12|-|TRBV7-9|TRBJ2-1
ASSLFTADNEQF
>14|-|TRBV4-3|TRBJ2-7
ASSQQASGVSYEQY
>13|-|TRBV25-1|TRBJ2-2
ASSERQLNTGELF
>14|TRBD1|TRBV28|TRBJ2-5
ASSLWGQGGPVAQY
>12|TRBD1|TRBV7-2|TRBJ2-7
ASSTGTGTYEQY
>12|-|TRBV7-6|TRBJ2-7
ASSSGQTTYEQY
>13|-|TRBV18|TRBJ2-5
ASSPGRGREETQY
>13|TRBD1|TRBV5-1|TRBJ2-1
ASSPGGQGLHEQF
>13|-|TRBV7-3|TRBJ1-6
ASSLYRERNSPLH
>14|-|TRBV5-4|TRBJ2-1
ASSPGTSRSYNEQF
>11|TRBD1|TRBV25-1|TRBJ1-2
AVDDRARYGYT
>15|-|TRBV14|TRBJ1-2
ASSQEVWPPATYGYT
>14|TRBD1|TRBV7-9|TRBJ2-7
ASSSPGQGIGYEQY
>11|-|TRBV28|TRBJ2-3
ASSLGGTDTQY
>12|-|TRBV25-1|TRBJ2-2
ASSSRGNTGELF
>12|TRBD1|TRBV11-2|TRBJ1-5
ASRGTGGHQPQH
>12|-|TRBV6-5|TRBJ1-3
ASSEQGSGNTIY
>13|TRBD2|TRBV29-1|TRBJ2-3
SVAGLAESTDTQY
>10|-|TRBV2|TRBJ2-7
ASNPGHYEQY
>12|-|TRBV9|TRBJ1-2
ASSVAPTADGYT
>14|TRBD1|TRBV7-2|TRBJ1-6
ASSAGGVSYNSPLH
>13|-|TRBV15|TRBJ2-7
ATSRRGAGTYEQY
>12|TRBD1|TRBV6-6|TRBJ2-7
ASRGEGQGSEQY
>14|-|TRBV7-3|TRBJ2-1
ASSLSLGPPLNEQF
>15|-|TRBV21-1|TRBJ1-1
ASSKMPSGTANTEAF
>11|-|TRBV30|TRBJ1-6
AWSVREGISLH
>12|TRBD2|TRBV10-2|TRBJ2-7
ASRYPGLVYEQY
>13|-|TRBV11-2|TRBJ1-1
ASSLDRLEGAEAF
>11|-|TRBV30|TRBJ1-1
AWSRQLNTEAF
>9|TRBD1|TRBV29-1|TRBJ1-1
SARDRVEAF
>12|-|TRBV18|TRBJ2-4
ASSPQEGFDIQY
>10|-|TRBV28|TRBJ1-2
ATGIRSYGYT
>14|TRBD1|TRBV4-2|TRBJ1-2
ASSQSSPGGYNGYT
>10|TRBD2|TRBV5-1|TRBJ2-1
ASSPPGGEQF
>17|TRBD2|TRBV7-2|TRBJ2-1
ASSLVGTSGAVSYNEQF
>11|-|TRBV7-2|TRBJ2-7
ASSQVGVWEQY
>14|-|TRBV25-1|TRBJ2-7
ASSRAVGVGSYEQY